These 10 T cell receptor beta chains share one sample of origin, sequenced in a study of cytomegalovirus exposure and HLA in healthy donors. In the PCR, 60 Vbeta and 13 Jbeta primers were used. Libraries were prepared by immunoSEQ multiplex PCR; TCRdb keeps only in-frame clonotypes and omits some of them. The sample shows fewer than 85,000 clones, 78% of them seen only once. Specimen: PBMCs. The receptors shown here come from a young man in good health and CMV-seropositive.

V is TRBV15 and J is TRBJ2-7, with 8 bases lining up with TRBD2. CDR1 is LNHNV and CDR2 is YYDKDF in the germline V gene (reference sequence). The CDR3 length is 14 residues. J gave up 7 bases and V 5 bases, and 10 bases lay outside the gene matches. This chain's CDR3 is CATSPRGGAGEQYF. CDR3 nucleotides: TGTGCCACCAGCCCCCGGGGGGGGGCGGGTGAGCAGTACTTC.

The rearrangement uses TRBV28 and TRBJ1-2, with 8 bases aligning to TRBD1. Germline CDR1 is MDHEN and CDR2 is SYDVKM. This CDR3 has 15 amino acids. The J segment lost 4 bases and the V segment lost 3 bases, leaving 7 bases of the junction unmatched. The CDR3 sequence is CASSLPEDRGYGYTF. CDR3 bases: TGTGCCAGCAGTTTGCCGGAAGACAGGGGCTATGGCTACACCTTC.

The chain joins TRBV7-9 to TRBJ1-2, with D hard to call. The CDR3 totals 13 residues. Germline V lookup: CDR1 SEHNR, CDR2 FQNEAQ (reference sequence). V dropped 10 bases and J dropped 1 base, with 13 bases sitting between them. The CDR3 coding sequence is TGTGCCATCCCAGACAATCTTAACTATGGCTACACCTTC. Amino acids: CAIPDNLNYGYTF.

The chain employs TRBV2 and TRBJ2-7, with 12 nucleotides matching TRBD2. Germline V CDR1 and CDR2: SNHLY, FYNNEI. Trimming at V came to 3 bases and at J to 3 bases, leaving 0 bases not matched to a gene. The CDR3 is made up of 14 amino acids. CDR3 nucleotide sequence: TGTGCCAGCAGTGAGACTAGCGGGAGCTACGAGCAGTACTTC. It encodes CASSETSGSYEQYF.

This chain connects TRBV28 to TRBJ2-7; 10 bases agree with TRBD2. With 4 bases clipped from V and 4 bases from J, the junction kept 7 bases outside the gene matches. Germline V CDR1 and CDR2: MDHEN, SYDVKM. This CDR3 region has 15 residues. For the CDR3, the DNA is TGTGCCAGCAGTTCAGGACTAGCGGCGTTTTACGAGCAGTACTTC. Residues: CASSSGLAAFYEQYF.

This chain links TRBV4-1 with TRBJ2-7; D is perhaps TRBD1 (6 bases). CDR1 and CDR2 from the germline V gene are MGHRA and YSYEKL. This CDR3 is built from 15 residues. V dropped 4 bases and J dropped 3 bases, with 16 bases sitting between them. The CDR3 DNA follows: TGCGCCAGCAGCCGTCGGGTACGGGGACACTACGAGCAGTACTTC. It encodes CASSRRVRGHYEQYF.

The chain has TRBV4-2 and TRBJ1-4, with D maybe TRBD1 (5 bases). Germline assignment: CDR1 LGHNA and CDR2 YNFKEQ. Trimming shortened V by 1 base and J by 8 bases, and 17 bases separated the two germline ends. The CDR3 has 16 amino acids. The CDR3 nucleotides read TGTGCCAGCAGCCAAGGCTTAGCGGCAGGGCGGGAAAAACTGTTTTTT. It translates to CASSQGLAAGREKLFF.

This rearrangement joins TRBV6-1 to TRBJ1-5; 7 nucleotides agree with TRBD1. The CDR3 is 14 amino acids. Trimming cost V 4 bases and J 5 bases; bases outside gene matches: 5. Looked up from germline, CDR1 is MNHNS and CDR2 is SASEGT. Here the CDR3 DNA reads TGTGCCAGCAGTGGTTTAGGGGGCGATCAGCCCCAGCATTTT. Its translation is CASSGLGGDQPQHF.

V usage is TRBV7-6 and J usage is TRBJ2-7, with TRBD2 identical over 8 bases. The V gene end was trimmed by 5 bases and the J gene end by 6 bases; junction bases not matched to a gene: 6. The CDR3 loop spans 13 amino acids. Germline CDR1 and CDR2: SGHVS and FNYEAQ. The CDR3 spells CASSPQSGSEQYF. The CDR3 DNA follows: TGTGCCAGCAGCCCCCAAAGCGGGAGCGAGCAGTACTTC. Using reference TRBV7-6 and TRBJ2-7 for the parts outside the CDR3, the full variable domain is GAGVSQSPRYKVTKRGQDVALRCDPISGHVSLYWYRQALGQGPEFLTYFNYEAQQDKSGLPNDRFSAERPEGSISTLTIQRTEQRDSAMYRCASSPQSGSEQYFGPGTRLTVT.

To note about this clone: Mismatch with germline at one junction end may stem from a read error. Written as DNA, the CDR3 is TGTGCCAGCAGCTTTGGACTAGCGGGTGGGGAGCAGCACTTC. It yields the protein CASSFGLAGGEQHF. The chain couples TRBV7-2 to TRBJ2-7; 11 bases align to TRBD2. There are 14 residues in the CDR3. From germline, CDR1 is SGHTA and CDR2 FQGNSA.